The 2 T cell receptor beta chains reported below all come from one sample, sequenced in a study of blood T cells in healthy people across ages (dated by TCRdb to 2014 to 2015). Libraries were constructed by 5' RACE. Sequencing used an Illumina HiSeq 2500. A second PCR of about 7 to 12 cycles was run with a J-beta primer mix and a sample-barcoded 5' primer. The public reads were reprocessed in TCRdb via fastp at Q25 and MiXCR, keeping in-frame beta chains. When rows share a CDR3 protein, they turn into one entry using the most common DNA and genes. Recorded for this sample are over 950,000 distinct CDR3 sequences; about 51% of them occurred a single time. The ten largest clones represent about a fifth of the sample. The sequencing input was blood. These TCRs come from a woman aged 60-75 years in good health.

In its sample, this clonotype was seen once. This chain connects TRBV20-1 to TRBJ1-5; TRBD1 aligns across 7 bases. There are 16 residues in the CDR3. Per germline, CDR1 DFQATT and CDR2 SNEGSKA (reference sequence). The V segment lost 5 bases and the J segment 7 bases; nucleotides outside the gene matches: 17. The CDR3 region has the DNA TGCAGTGCTCATACCGGGCACAGGGGATCTGAGCAGCCCCAGCATTTT. This encodes CSAHTGHRGSEQPQHF.

In nucleotides, the CDR3 is TGTGCCAGCAGCCAAGCGGGAGGGTACTACGAGCAGTACTTC. It specifies CASSQAGGYYEQYF. The chain joins TRBV7-6 to TRBJ2-7; 10 nucleotides line up with TRBD2. This CDR3 is 14 amino acids long. Germline CDR1 and CDR2: SGHVS and FNYEAQ. V was pared by 5 bases and J by 3 bases, with 4 bases of the junction left unmatched.